This T cell receptor (beta chain) stems from a study of blood T cell repertoires in COVID-19. Study overall: Samples of COVID-19 (acute and convalescent) were obtained from the United States, Italy and Spain. T cells, B-cell-depleted T cells, or PBMCs supplied cDNA or gDNA.

In the study's own analysis: Amplification from reference gene primers served as the basis for estimated nucleated cell counts. Using immunoSEQ multiplex PCR, the repertoire was profiled, and TCRdb retains in-frame clones only, with some absent. V, J and clone size are those of that table, while D and trimming were read from the DNA. Seen here are about 89,000 clones, about 74% observed once, and the top ten hold approximately 51%. This CDR3 is built from 18 residues. V was clipped by 4 bases and J by 3 bases, with 20 bases between them. Germline V gene sequence: CDR1 SGHRS, CDR2 YFSETQ. The clonotype originates from a human donor in a cohort sampled during active COVID-19. Sequences were obtained from peripheral blood. The gene calls are TRBV5-1 and TRBJ2-6, with D maybe TRBD2 (6 bases). Written as DNA, the CDR3 is TGCGCCAGCAGCACACACCCTACCCCTAGCGTTGGGGCCAACGTCCTGACTTTC. This codes for CASSTHPTPSVGANVLTF.